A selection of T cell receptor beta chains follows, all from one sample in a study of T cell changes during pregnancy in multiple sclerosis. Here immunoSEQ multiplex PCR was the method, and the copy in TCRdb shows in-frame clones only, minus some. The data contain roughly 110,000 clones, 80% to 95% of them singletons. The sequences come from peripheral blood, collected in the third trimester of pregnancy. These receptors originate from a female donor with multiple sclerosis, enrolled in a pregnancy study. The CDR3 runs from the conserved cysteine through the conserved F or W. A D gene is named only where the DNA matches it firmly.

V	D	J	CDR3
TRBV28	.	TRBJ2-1	CASSSGGEQFF
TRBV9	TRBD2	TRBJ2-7	CASSPRGDGTYEQYF
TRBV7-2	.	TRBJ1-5	CASSEGVLNQPQHF
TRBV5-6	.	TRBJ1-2	CASSLSQGDYTF
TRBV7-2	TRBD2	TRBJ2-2	CASSLRLAGLTGELFF
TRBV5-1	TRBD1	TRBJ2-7	CASSLDRDSLYEQYF
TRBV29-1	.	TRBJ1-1	CSVKRGVNTEAFF
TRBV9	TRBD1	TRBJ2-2	CASSASTGAPNTGELFF
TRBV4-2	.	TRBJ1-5	CASSSSLISNQPQHF
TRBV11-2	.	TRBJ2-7	CASSRTTGESYEQYF
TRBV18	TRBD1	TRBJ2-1	CASSPGQAVEQFF
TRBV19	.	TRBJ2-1	CASNSGELAGYSSYNEQFF
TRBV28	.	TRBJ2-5	CASWGIWRNGEETQYF
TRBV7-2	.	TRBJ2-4	CASSLDRSQAKNIQYF
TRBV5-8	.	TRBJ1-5	CASSLGAPPQPQHF
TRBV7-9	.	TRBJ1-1	CASSLVLANTEAFF
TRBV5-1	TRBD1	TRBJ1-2	CASSPGGTENGGYTF
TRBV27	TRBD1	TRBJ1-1	CASSRQGSTEAFF
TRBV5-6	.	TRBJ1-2	CASSLGQAHGYTF
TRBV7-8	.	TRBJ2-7	CASSPGTSYEQYF
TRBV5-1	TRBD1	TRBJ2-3	CASSFTGGGVDTQYF
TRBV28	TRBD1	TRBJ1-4	CASTRRDRGREKLFF
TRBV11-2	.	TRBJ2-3	CASSLGLERTQYF
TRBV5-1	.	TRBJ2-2	CASSLAAQENTGELFF
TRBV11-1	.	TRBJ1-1	CASSRSLQGTEAFF
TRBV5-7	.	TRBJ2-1	CASSLYKGHEQFF
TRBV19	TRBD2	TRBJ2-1	CASSAGGSYNEQFF
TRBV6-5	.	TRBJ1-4	CASSYTAAAEDEKLFF
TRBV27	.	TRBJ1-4	CASSFGGNHNEKLFF
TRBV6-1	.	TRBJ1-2	CASSVQGPNYGYTF
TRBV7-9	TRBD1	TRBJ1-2	CASSLGQGAGYTF
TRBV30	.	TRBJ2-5	CAWSADFQKETQYF
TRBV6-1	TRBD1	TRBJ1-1	CASIKLQGDTEAFF
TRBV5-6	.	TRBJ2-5	CASSLVGRETQYF
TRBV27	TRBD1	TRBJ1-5	CASSFGTDHSNQPQHF
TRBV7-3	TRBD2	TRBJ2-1	CASSPGTSGLSSYNEQFF
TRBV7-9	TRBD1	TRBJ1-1	CASSPTGTNTEAFF
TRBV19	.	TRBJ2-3	CASSPSRRTDTQYF
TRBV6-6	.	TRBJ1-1	CASSYGYRNTEAFF
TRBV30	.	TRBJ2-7	CAWRRGSGAARQYF
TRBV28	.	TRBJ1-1	CASRQSPGSHTEAFF
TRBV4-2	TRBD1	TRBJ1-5	CASSSHTGGRDQPQHF
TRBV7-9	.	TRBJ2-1	CASSLYSGTYNEQFF
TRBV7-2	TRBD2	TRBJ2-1	CASTSRTSGGYNEQFF
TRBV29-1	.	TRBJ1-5	CSVMTGAGQPQHF
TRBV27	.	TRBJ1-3	CARGRNTSSGNTIYF
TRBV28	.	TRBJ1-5	CASSLKDTQPQHF
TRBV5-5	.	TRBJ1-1	CASIPDTYTEAFF